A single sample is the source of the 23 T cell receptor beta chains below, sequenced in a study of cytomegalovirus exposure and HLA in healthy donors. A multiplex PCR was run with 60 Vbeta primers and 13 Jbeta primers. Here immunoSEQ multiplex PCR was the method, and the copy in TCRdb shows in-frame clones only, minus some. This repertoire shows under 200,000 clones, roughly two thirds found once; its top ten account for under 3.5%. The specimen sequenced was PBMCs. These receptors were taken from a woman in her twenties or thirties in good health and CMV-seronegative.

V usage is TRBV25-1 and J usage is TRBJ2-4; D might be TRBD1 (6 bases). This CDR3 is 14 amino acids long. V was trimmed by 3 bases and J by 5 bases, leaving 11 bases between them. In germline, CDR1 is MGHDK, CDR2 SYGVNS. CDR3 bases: TGTGCCAGCAGTGAGTACCGACAGGAAAACATTCAGTACTTC. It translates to CASSEYRQENIQYF.

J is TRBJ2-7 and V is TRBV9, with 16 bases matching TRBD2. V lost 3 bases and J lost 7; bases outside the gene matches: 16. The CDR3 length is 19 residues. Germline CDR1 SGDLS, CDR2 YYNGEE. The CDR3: CASSDTGTSGRGGHGEQYF. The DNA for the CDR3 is TGTGCCAGCAGCGACACCGGGACTAGCGGGAGGGGGGGCCATGGAGAGCAGTACTTC.

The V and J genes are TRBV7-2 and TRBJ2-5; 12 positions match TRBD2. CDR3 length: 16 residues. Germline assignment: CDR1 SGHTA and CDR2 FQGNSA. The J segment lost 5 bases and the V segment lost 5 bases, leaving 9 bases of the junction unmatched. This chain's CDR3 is CASSPRTSGARETQYF. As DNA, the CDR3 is TGTGCCAGCAGCCCCCGGACTAGCGGGGCGCGGGAGACCCAGTACTTC.

The CDR3 DNA sequence: TGTGCCAGCAGCTTCCCTAGCACAGATACGCAGTATTTT. Protein product: CASSFPSTDTQYF. The J gene is TRBJ2-3, the V gene TRBV7-9; D gene unclear. From germline, CDR1 is SEHNR and CDR2 FQNEAQ (reference sequence). V lost 3 bases and J 0 bases, leaving 4 bases between the germline ends. The CDR3 runs 13 residues.

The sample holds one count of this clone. CDR3 region: CASSQGLPGIDGYTF. The CDR3, as DNA: TGCGCCAGCAGCCAAGGGCTACCGGGGATTGATGGCTACACCTTC. The chain carries TRBV4-1 and TRBJ1-2; D not certain. Germline V gene sequence: CDR1 MGHRA, CDR2 YSYEKL. V was cut by 1 base and J by 6 bases, with 15 bases left in between. The CDR3 runs to 15 residues.

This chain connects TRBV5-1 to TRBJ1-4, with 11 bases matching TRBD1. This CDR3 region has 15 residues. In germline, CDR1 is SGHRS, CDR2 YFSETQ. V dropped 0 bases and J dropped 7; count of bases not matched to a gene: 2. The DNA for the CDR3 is TGCGCCAGCAGCTTGGAAGGGACAGGGGGTGAAAAACTGTTTTTT. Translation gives CASSLEGTGGEKLFF.

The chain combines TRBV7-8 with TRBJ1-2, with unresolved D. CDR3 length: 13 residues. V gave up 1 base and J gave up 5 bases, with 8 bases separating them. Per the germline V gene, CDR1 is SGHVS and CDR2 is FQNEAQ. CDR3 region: CASSLVSGYGYTF. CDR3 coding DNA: TGTGCCAGCAGCTTAGTTTCAGGATATGGCTACACCTTC. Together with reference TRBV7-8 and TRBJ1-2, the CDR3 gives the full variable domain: GAGVSQSPRYKVAKRGQDVALRCDPISGHVSLFWYQQALGQGPEFLTYFQNEAQLDKSGLPSDRFFAERPEGSVSTLKIQRTQQEDSAVYLCASSLVSGYGYTFGSGTRLTVV.

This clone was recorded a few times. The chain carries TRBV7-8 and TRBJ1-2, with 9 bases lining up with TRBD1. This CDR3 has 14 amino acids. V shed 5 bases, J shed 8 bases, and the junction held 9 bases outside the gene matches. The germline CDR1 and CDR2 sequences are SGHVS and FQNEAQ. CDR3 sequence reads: CASSLTGGLDGYTF. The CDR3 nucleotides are TGTGCCAGCAGCCTAACAGGGGGCCTAGACGGCTACACCTTC. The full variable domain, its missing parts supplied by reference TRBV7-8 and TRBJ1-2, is GAGVSQSPRYKVAKRGQDVALRCDPISGHVSLFWYQQALGQGPEFLTYFQNEAQLDKSGLPSDRFFAERPEGSVSTLKIQRTQQEDSAVYLCASSLTGGLDGYTFGSGTRLTVV.

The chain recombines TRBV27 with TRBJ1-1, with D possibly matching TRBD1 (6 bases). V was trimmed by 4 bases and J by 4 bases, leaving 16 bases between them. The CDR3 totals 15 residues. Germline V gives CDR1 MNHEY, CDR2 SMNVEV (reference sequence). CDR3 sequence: CASSYNRVEGTEAFF. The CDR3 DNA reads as TGTGCCAGCAGTTACAACAGGGTTGAAGGCACTGAAGCTTTCTTT.

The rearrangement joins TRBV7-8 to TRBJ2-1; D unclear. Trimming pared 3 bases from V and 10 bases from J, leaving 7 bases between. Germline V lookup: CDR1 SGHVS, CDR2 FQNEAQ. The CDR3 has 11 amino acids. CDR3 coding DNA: TGTGCCAGCAGCTTTACCGGGGAGCAGTTCTTC. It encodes CASSFTGEQFF.

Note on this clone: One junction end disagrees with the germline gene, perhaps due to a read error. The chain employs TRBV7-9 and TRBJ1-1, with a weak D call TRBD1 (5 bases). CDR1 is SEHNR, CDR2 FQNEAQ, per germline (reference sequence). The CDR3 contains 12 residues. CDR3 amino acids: CSSSQTVTEAFF. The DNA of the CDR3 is TGTTCCAGCAGCCAGACAGTTACTGAAGCTTTCTTT.

CDR3 amino acids: CASSVTSGSGETQYF. Written as DNA, the CDR3 is TGCGCCAGCAGCGTGACTAGCGGGTCAGGAGAGACCCAGTACTTC. This chain links TRBV5-1 with TRBJ2-5; 10 bases map to TRBD2. The CDR3 extends over 15 amino acids. With 4 bases clipped from V and 4 bases from J, the junction kept 7 bases outside the gene matches. The germline CDR1 and CDR2 sequences are SGHRS and YFSETQ.

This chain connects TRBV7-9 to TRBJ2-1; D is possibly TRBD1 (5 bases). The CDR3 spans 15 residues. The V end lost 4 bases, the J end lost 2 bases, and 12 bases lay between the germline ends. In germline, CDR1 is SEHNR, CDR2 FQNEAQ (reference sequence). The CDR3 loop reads CASSSQTVAYNEQFF. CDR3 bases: TGTGCCAGCAGCTCTCAGACAGTCGCCTACAATGAGCAGTTCTTC.

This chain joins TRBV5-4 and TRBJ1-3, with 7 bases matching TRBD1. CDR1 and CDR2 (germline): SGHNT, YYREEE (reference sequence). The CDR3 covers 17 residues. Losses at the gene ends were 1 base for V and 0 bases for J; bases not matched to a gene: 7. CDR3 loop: CASSLSTGLVSGNTIYF. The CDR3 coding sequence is TGTGCCAGCAGCTTGTCGACAGGGTTAGTCTCTGGAAACACCATATATTTT.

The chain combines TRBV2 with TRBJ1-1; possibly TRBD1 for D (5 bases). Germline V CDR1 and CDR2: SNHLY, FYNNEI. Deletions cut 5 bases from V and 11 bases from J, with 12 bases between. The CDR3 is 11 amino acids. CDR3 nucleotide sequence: TGTGCCAGCAGTACCCGACAGTGGGCTTTCTTT. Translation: CASSTRQWAFF.

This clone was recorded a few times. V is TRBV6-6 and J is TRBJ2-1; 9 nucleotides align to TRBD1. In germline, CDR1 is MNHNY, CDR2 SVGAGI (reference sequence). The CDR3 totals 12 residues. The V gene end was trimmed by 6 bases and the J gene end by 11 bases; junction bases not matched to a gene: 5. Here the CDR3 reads CASRPGQGQQFF. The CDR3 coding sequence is TGTGCCAGCAGACCGGGACAGGGTCAGCAGTTCTTC.

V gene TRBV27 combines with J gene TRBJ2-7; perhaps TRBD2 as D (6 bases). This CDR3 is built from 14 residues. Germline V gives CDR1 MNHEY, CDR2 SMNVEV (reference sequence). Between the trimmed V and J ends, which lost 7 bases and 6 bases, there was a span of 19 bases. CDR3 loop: CASKGLGRGTEQYF. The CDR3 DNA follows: TGTGCCAGCAAGGGTCTCGGTCGGGGGACCGAGCAGTACTTC.

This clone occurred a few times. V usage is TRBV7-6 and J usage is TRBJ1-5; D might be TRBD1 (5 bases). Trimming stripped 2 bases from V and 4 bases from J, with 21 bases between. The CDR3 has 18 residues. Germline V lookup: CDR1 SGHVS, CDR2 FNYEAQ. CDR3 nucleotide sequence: TGTGCCAGCAGCTTAACCCCTCCTATGGGGGGAGATAATCAGCCCCAGCATTTT. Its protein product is CASSLTPPMGGDNQPQHF.

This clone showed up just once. DNA for the CDR3: TGTGCCAGCAGTGAAGTGTTACTAGCGGGAAACAATGAGCAGTTCTTC. As protein: CASSEVLLAGNNEQFF. The V and J genes are TRBV6-1 and TRBJ2-1; 10 bases are a match to TRBD2. V lost 1 base to trimming and J lost 5 bases; unmatched junction nucleotides: 5. CDR1 MNHNS and CDR2 SASEGT come from the germline V gene. The CDR3 runs 16 residues.

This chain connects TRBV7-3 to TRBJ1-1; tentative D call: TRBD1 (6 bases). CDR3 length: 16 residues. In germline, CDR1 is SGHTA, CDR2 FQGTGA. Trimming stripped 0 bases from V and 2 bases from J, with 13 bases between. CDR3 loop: CASSLTTTQGNTEAFF. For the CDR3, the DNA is TGTGCCAGCAGCTTAACGACTACACAGGGAAACACTGAAGCTTTCTTT.

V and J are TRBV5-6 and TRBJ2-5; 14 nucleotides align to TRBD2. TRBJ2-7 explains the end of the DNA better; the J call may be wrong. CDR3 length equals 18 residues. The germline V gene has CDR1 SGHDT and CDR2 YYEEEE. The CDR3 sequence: CASTKGLAGVLSNYEQYF. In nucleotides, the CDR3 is TGTGCCAGCACCAAGGGACTAGCGGGAGTCCTTTCCAACTACGAGCAGTACTTC.

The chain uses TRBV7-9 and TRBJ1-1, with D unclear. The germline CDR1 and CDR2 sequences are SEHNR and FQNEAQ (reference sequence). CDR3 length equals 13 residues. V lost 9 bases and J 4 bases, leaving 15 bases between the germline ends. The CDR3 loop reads CASLPPGGTEAFF. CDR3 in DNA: TGTGCCAGTCTACCTCCGGGAGGCACTGAAGCTTTCTTT.

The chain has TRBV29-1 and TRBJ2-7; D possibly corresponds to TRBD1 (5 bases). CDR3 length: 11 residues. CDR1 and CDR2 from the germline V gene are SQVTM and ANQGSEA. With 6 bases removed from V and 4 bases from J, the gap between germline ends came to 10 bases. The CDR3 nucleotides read TGCAGCGTACGACAGAAATACGAGCAGTACTTC. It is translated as CSVRQKYEQYF.